The text below deals with one TCR beta chain. Its cognate antigen is unknown. TCRdb's table, derived via immunoSEQ multiplex PCR, lists solely in-frame clones and lacks some. This table holds more than 900,000 clones, roughly 74% found once. This CDR3 has 14 amino acids. Germline V CDR1 and CDR2: SGHAT, FQDESV (reference sequence). The junction had 7 bases not matched to a gene; V was cut back by 7 bases and J by 3 bases. Adult donors, all healthy and HIV-negative, had no recent acute infections or vaccinations. Both subsets, CD45RA+ naive and CD45RA-negative memory, were split from the CD4+ cells. This entry comes from a study of shared clonotypes between healthy human individuals. The study, taken as a whole, reports: Naive subsets usually exceeded memory subsets in estimated richness. It was the non-shared clonotypes that had lower generation probabilities than clonotypes shared by all four donors.

Sequenced sample: memory CD4+ T cells from PBMCs. Subset described: CD45RA-negative fraction. V and J are TRBV11-1 and TRBJ2-3; 7 positions match TRBD2. This TCR derives from a man between 18 and 35 years old in good health. Some clones in this sample may be carry-over from other donors' samples. The CDR3 protein is CASTIGLGTDTQYF. The DNA for the CDR3 is TGTGCCAGCACCATTGGACTAGGAACAGATACGCAGTATTTT. The full variable domain, completed using reference TRBV11-1 and TRBJ2-3, is EAEVAQSPRYKITEKSQAVAFWCDPISGHATLYWYRQILGQGPELLVQFQDESVVDDSQLPKDRFSAERLKGVDSTLKIQPAELGDSAMYLCASTIGLGTDTQYFGPGTRLTVL.